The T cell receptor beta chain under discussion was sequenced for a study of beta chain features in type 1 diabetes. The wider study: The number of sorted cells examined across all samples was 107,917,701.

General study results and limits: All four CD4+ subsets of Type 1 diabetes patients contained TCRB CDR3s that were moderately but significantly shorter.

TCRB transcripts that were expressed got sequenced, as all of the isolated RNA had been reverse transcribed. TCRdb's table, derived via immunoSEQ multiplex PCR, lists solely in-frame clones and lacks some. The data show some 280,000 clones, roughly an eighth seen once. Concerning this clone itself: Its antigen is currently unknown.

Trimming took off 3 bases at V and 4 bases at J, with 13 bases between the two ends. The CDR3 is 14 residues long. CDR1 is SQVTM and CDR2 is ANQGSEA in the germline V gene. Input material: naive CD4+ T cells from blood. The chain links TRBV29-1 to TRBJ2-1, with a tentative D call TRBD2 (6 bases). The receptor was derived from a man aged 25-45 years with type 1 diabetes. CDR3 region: CSVDLRAGYNEQFF. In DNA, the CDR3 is TGCAGCGTTGACCTTAGGGCGGGGTACAATGAGCAGTTCTTC.